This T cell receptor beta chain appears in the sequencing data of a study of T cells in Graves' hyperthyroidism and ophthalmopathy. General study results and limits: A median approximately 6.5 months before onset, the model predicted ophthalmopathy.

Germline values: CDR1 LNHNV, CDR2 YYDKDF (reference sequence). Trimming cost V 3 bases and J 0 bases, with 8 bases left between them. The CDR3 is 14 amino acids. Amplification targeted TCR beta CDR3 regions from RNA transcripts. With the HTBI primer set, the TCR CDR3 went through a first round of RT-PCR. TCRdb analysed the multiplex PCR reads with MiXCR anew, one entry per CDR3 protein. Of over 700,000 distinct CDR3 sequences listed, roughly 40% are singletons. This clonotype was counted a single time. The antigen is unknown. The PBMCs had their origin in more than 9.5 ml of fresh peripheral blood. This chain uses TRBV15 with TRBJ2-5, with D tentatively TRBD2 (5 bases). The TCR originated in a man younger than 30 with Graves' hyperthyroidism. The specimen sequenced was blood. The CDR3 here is CATSSDGDQETQYF. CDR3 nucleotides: TGTGCCACCAGCAGCGACGGGGACCAAGAGACCCAGTACTTC.